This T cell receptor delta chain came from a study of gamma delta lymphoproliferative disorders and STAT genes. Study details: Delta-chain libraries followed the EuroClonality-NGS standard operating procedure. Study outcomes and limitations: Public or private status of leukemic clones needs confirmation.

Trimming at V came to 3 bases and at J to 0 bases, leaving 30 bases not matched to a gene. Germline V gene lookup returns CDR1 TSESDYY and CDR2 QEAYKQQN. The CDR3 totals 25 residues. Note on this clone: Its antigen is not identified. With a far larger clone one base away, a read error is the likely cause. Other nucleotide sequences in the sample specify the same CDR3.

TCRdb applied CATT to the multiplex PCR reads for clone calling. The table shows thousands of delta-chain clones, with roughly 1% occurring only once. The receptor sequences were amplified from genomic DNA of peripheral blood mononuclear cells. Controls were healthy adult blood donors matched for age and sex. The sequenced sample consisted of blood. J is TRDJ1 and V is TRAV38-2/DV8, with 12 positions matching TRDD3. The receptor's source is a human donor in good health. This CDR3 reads CAYRIQPTSRTGGYLRSPYTDKLIF. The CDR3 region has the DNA TGTGCTTATAGGATCCAGCCCACCTCCCGTACTGGGGGATACCTGCGGTCCCCGTACACCGATAAACTCATCTTT.